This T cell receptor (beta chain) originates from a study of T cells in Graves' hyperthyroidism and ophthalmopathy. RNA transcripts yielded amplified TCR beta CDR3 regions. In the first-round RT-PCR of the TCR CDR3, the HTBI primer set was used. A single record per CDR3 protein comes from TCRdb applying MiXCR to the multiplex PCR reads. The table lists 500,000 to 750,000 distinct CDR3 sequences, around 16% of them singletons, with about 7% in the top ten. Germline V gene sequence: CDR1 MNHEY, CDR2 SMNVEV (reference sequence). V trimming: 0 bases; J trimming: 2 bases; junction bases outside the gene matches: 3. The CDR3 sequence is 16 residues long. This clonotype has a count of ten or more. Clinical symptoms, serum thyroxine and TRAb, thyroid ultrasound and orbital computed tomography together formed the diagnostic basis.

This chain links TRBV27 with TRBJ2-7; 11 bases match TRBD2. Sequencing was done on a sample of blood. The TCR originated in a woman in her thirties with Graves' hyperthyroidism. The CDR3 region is CASSLSGSGRAYEQYF. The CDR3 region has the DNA TGTGCCAGCAGTTTATCTGGTAGCGGGAGGGCCTACGAGCAGTACTTC.